This T cell receptor beta chain was identified in a study of beta chain features in type 1 diabetes. Study details: The number of sorted cells examined across all samples was approximately 100 million.

This clone was observed a few times. What it recognizes is unknown. cDNA synthesis used the whole RNA isolate, giving expressed TCRB sequences. Assay used: immunoSEQ multiplex PCR; TCRdb lists only in-frame clones, some missing. Of 600,000 to 650,000 clones in the sample, 15% to 18% were seen once. Findings and caveats of the study: PCR might favor shorter templates, but any such skew would affect patients and controls equally.

Sorting based on CD45RO/CCR7/CD25/CD127/CD95/CD27 separated CD4+ naive, central memory, regulatory and stem cell-like memory cells. The CDR3 spans 14 residues. Trimming pared 5 bases from V and 5 bases from J, leaving 15 bases between. CDR1 and CDR2 from the germline V gene are SEHNR and FQNEAQ (reference sequence). The receptor's source is a man aged 18 to 30 in good health. The sample comprised naive CD4+ T cells from blood. This rearrangement joins TRBV7-9 to TRBJ2-5; D is unresolved. CDR3 residues: CASSPGWISETQYF. In nucleotides, the CDR3 is TGTGCCAGCAGCCCCGGATGGATCTCGGAGACCCAGTACTTC.